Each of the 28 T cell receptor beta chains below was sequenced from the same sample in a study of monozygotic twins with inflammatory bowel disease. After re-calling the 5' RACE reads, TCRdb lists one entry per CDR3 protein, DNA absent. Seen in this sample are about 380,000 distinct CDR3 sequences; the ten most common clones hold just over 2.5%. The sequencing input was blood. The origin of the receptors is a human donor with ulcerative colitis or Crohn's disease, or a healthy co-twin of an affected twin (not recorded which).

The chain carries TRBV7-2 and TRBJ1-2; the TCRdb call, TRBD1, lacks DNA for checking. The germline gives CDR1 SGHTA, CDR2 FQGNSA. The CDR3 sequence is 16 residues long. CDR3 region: CASSLETQGRGYGYTF.

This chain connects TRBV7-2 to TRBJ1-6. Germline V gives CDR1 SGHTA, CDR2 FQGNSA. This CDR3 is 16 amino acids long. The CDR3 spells CASSLPRSRGNSPLHF.

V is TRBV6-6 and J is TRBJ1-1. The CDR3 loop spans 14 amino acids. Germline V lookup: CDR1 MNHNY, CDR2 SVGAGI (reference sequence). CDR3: CASSYPQGGPEAFF.

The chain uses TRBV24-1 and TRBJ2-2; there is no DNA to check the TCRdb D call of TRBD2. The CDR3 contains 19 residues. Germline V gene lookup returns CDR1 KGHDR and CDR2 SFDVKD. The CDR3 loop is CATSDRPGLAVGSTGELFF.

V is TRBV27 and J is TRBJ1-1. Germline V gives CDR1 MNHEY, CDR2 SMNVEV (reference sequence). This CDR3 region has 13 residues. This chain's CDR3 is CASSARDRLEAFF.

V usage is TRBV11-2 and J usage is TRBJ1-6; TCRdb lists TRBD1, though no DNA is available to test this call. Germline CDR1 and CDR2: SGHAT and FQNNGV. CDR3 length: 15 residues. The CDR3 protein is CASSSSGTVNSPLHF.

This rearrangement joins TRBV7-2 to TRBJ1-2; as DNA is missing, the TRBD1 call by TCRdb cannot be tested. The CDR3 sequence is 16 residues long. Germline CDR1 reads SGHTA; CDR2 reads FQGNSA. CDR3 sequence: CASSLVPQGENYGYTF.

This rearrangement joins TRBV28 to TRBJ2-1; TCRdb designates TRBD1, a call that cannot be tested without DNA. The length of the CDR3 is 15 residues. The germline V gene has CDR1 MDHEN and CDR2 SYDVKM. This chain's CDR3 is CASSATGRLYNEQFF.

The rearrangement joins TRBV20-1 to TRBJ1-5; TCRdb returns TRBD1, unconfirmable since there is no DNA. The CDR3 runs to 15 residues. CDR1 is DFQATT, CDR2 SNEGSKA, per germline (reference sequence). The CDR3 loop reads CSVLGQGAINQPQHF.

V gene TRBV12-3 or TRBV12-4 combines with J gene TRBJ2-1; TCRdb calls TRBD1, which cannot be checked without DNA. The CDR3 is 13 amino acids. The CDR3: CASRNTRTGTQFF.

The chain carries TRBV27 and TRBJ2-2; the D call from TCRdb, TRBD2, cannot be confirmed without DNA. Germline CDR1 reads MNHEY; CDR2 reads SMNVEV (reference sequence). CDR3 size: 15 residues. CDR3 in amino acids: CASRLAGVVTGELFF.

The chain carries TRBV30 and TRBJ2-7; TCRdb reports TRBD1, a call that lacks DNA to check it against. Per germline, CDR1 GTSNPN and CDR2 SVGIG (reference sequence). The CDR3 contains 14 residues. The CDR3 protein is CAWTRGTESYEQYF.

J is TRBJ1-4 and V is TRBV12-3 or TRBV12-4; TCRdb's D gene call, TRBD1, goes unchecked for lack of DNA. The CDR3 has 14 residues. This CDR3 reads CASSRQRHNEKLFF.

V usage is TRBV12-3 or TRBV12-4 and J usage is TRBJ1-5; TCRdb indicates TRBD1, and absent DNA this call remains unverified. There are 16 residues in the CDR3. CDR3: CASSLAGRHSNQPQHF.

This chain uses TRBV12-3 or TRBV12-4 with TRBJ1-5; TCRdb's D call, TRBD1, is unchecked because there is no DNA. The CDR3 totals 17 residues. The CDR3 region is CASSFSGQRFSNQPQHF.

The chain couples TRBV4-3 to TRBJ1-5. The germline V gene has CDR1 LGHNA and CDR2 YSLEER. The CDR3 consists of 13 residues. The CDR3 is CASSPQMYQPQHF.

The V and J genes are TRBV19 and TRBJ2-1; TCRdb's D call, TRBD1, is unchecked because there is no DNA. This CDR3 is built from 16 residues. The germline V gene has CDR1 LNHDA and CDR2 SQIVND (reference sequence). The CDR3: CASSIDTGGIYNEQFF.

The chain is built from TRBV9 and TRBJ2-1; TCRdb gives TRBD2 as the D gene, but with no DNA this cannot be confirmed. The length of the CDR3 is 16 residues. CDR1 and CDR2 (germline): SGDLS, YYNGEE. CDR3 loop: CASSVEGTARPNEQFF. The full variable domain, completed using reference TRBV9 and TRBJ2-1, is DSGVTQTPKHLITATGQRVTLRCSPRSGDLSVYWYQQSLDQGLQFLIQYYNGEERAKGNILERFSAQQFPDLHSELNLSSLELGDSALYFCASSVEGTARPNEQFFGPGTRLTVL.

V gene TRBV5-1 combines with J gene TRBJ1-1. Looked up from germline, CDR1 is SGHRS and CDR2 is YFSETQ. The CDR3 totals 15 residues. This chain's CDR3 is CASSSAQGTNTEAFF.

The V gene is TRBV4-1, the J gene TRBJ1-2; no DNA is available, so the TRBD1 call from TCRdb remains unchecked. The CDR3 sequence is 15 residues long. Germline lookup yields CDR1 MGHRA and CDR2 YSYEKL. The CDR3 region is CASSRSDRAGIGYTF.

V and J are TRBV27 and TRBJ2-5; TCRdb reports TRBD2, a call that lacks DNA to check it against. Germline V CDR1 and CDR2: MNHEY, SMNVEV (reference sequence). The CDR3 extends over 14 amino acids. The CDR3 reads CASSSGLARETQYF.

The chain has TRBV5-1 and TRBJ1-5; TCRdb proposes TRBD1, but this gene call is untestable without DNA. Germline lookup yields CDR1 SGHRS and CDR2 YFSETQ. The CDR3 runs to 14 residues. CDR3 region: CASSPDRVDQPQHF.

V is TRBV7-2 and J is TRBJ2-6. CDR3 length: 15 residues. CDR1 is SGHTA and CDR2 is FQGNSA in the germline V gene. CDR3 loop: CASSFRSGGANVLTF.

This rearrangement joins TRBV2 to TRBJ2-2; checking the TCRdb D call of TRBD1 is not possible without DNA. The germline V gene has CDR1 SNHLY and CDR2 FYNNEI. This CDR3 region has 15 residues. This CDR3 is CASSEWGVNTGELFF. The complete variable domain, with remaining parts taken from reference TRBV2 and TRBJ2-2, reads EPEVTQTPSHQVTQMGQEVILRCVPISNHLYFYWYRQILGQKVEFLVSFYNNEISEKSEIFDDQFSVERPDGSNFTLKIRSTKLEDSAMYFCASSEWGVNTGELFFGEGSRLTVL.

The CDR3 loop is CASRLQGNEQFF. The chain recombines TRBV12-3 or TRBV12-4 with TRBJ2-1. CDR3 length equals 12 residues.

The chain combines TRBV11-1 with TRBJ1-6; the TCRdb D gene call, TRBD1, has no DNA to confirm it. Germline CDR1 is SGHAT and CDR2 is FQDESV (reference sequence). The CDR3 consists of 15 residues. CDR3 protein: CASSLPGQYNSPLHF.

CDR3 amino acids: CASSYLGQPQHF. The chain is built from TRBV13 and TRBJ1-5. CDR3 length equals 12 residues. Germline loops: CDR1 PRHDT, CDR2 FYEKMQ (reference sequence). Filled out from reference TRBV13 and TRBJ1-5, the complete variable domain reads AAGVIQSPRHLIKEKRETATLKCYPIPRHDTVYWYQQGPGQDPQFLISFYEKMQSDKGSIPDRFSAQQFSDYHSELNMSSLELGDSALYFCASSYLGQPQHFGDGTRLSIL.

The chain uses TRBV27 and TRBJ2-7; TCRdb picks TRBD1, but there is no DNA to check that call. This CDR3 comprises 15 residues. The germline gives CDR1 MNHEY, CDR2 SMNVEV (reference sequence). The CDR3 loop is CASSPIDRGLFEQYF.